This T cell receptor beta chain stems from a study of T cells in Graves' hyperthyroidism and ophthalmopathy. General study points: Progression to ophthalmopathy was predicted a median of roughly seven months early. Most thyroid-expanded clonotypes above 0.001 were also found in blood.

Germline V gene sequence: CDR1 LNHDA, CDR2 SQIVND (reference sequence). V lost 10 bases to trimming and J lost 9 bases, with 16 bases between them. The CDR3 covers 12 residues. Clinicians diagnosed patients from clinical symptoms, serum thyroxine and TRAb, thyroid ultrasound and orbital computed tomography. Concerning this clonotype itself: The antigen remains unidentified.

TCR beta CDR3 regions were amplified from RNA. An initial round of RT-PCR targeting the TCR CDR3 relied on the HTBI primer set. One entry per CDR3 protein results from TCRdb running MiXCR on the multiplex PCR reads. The sample consists of a few hundred thousand distinct CDR3 sequences, 46% of them appearing once. The rearrangement links TRBV19 to TRBJ1-5; tentative D call: TRBD1 (5 bases). This clonotype originated in a woman aged 18-35 years with Graves' hyperthyroidism. The material sequenced was peripheral blood or thyroid tissue (not recorded which). The CDR3 spells CATTESGGPQHF. CDR3 sequence (DNA): TGTGCCACGACAGAAAGCGGGGGGCCCCAGCATTTT.